This T cell receptor beta chain was documented in a study of technical replicates of blood from several donors. Germline CDR1 SQVTM, CDR2 ANQGSEA. The CDR3 is made up of 14 amino acids. J was trimmed by 2 bases and V by 6 bases; bases with no gene match: 10. Sequencing used immunoSEQ multiplex PCR; TCRdb keeps in-frame clones, though not all of them. The table includes just under 85,000 clones, 85% to 95% detected once. This sequence originates from a human donor in good health. The chain combines TRBV29-1 with TRBJ2-7; 7 bases fit TRBD1. The source material was T cells isolated from PBMCs. CDR3 protein: CSVRVRDSPYEQYF. As DNA, the CDR3 is TGCAGCGTGCGGGTCCGGGACAGTCCCTACGAGCAGTACTTC.